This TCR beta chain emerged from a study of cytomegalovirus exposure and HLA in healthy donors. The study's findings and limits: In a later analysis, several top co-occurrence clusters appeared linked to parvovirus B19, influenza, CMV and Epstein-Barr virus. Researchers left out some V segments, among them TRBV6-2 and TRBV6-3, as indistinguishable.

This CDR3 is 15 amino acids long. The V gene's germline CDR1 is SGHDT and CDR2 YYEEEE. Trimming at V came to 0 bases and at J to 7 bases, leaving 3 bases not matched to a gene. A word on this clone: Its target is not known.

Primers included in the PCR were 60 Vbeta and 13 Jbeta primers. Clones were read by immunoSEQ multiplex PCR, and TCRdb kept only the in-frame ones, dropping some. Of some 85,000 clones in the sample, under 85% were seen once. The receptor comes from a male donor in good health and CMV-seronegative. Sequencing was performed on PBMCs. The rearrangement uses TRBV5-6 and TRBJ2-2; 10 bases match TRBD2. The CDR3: CASSLVAGGFGELFF. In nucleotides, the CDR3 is TGTGCCAGCAGCTTGGTAGCGGGGGGATTCGGGGAGCTGTTTTTT.